The clone carrying this T cell receptor beta chain was counted only a few times. What it recognizes is unknown. With template switching, a universal primer site was added, and the cDNA carried unique molecular identifiers. TCRdb itself ran the 5' RACE reads through MiXCR, one entry per CDR3 protein. The table shows 1.5 million to 2 million distinct CDR3 sequences, with roughly 35% occurring only once. Per germline, CDR1 SGHRS and CDR2 YFSETQ. This CDR3 has 17 residues. V lost 2 bases, J lost 0 bases, and 14 bases lay in between. The entry originates in a study of identical twins. General study points: Compared with models, monozygotic twins showed more out-of-frame TCR alpha sharing.

Material: cord blood. The V call is TRBV5-1, the J call TRBJ1-4, with a tentative D call TRBD1 (6 bases). The clonotype was recovered from a newborn girl in good health. For the CDR3, the DNA is TGCGCCAGCAGCTTAGCGGGACAACTCACAACTAATGAAAAACTGTTTTTT. This codes for CASSLAGQLTTNEKLFF.